The clone carrying this TCR beta chain turned up a few times. These data originate in a study of tumour-infiltrating T cells in Burkitt lymphoma. About the study: Overall and progression-free survival were predicted by productive clonality.

This table comes from immunoSEQ multiplex PCR, and its TCRdb copy is limited to in-frame clones, with some not included. The sample yields about 7,000 clones, 17% seen once. The trim removed 5 bases at V and 4 bases at J, leaving 11 bases unmatched. Germline V gene sequence: CDR1 SGHRS, CDR2 YFSETQ. CDR3 length: 16 residues. The material sequenced was tumor tissue. This rearrangement joins TRBV5-1 to TRBJ2-3; TRBD2 matches 9 bases. The TCR comes from a human donor with diffuse large B-cell lymphoma. The CDR3 here is CASRTTSGLPPDTQYF. The CDR3 nucleotides read TGCGCCAGCAGAACCACTAGCGGGCTGCCACCAGATACGCAGTATTTT.